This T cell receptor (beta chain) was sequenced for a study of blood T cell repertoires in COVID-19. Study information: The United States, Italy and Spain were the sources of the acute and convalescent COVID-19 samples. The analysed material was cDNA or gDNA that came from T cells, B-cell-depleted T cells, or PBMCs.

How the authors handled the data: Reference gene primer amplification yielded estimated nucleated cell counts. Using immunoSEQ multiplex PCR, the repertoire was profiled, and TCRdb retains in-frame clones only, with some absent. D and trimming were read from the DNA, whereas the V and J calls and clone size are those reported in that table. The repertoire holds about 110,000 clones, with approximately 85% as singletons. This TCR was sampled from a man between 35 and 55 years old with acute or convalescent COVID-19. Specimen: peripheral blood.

In DNA form, the CDR3 reads TGCAGCGTTGGAGTAGCGGGGGGGAACACCGGGGAGCTGTTTTTT. Translating it yields CSVGVAGGNTGELFF. The gene calls are TRBV29-1 and TRBJ2-2; TRBD2 matches at 10 bases. The CDR3 has 15 amino acids. Germline CDR1 SQVTM, CDR2 ANQGSEA. The V gene end was trimmed by 4 bases and the J gene end by 1 base; junction bases not matched to a gene: 3.